This T cell receptor (beta chain) came from a study of CD8 T cells in ankylosing spondylitis. Findings of the study overall: Matched ankylosing spondylitis synovial fluid reportedly contained a significantly enriched population of disease-linked clones.

TCRdb ran MiXCR on the 5' RACE reads and lists one entry per CDR3 protein. There are 150,000 to 200,000 distinct CDR3 sequences in the sample; 9.5% to 15% occur only once, and approximately 15% lies in the top ten. J lost 9 bases, V lost 6 bases, and 4 bases had no gene match. The CDR3 loop spans 12 amino acids. This clonotype was recorded many times. As yet, its antigen is unknown. Sequencing was performed on blood, either unsorted or a sorted T cell fraction (not recorded which). The receptor was isolated from a male donor with ankylosing spondylitis or in good health (not recorded which). The J gene is TRBJ2-3, the V gene TRBV12-3 or TRBV12-4, with 9 bases lining up with TRBD1. The CDR3 region is CASSRGQGTQYF. The CDR3 DNA is TGTGCCAGCAGCCGGGGACAGGGCACGCAGTATTTT.